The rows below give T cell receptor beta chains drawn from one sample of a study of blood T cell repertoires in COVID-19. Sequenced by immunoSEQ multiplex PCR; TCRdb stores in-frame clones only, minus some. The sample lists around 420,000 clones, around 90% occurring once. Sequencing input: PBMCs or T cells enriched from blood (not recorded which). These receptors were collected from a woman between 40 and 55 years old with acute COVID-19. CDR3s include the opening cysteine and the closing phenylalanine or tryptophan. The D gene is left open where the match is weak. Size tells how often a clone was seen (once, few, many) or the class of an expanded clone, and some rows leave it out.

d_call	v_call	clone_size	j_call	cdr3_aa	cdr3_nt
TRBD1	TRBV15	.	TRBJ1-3	CATSREGYRTGLNTIYF	TGTGCCACCAGCAGAGAAGGATACCGGACAGGTCTTAACACCATATATTTT
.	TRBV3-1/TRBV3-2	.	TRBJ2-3	CASSQVLAGATDTQYF	TGTGCCAGCAGCCAAGTTTTGGCGGGGGCCACAGATACGCAGTATTTT
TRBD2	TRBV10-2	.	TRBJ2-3	CASSGTSGGTQYF	TGCGCCAGCAGTGGGACTAGCGGGGGTACGCAGTATTTT
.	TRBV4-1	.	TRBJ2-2	CASSQEGGFGELFF	TGCGCCAGCAGCCAAGAAGGAGGGTTCGGGGAGCTGTTTTTT
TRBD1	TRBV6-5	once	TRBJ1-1	CASRNDRGETEAFF	TGTGCCAGCAGAAACGACAGGGGAGAGACTGAAGCTTTCTTT
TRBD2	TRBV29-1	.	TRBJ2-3	CSVGTSLGDTQYF	TGCAGCGTTGGGACTAGCTTAGGGGATACGCAGTATTTT
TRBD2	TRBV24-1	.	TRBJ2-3	CATSDSERGVRDTQYF	TGTGCCACCAGTGATAGTGAGCGGGGGGTACGAGATACGCAGTATTTT
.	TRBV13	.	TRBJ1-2	CASSPGHRSYGYTF	TGTGCCAGCAGCCCCGGACACCGGTCCTATGGCTACACCTTC
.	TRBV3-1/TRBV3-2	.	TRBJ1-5	CASSPQSTGLIGDQPQHF	TGTGCCAGCAGCCCGCAATCTACAGGGTTAATCGGAGATCAGCCCCAGCATTTT
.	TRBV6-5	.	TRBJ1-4	CASRKGYREKLFF	TGTGCCAGCAGAAAGGGGTACCGGGAAAAACTGTTTTTT
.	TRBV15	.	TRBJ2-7	CATSPGHHYEQYF	TGTGCCACCAGCCCGGGACATCACTACGAGCAGTACTTC
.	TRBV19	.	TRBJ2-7	CASSISGGVYEQYF	TGTGCCAGTAGTATTTCGGGCGGGGTGTACGAGCAGTACTTC
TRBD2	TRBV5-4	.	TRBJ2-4	CASSLKGLAGGRAKNIQYF	TGTGCCAGCAGCTTGAAGGGACTAGCGGGGGGGAGGGCCAAAAACATTCAGTACTTC
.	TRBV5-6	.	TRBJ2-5	CASSLLLAGETQYF	TGTGCCAGCAGCTTGTTGCTAGCTGGGGAGACCCAGTACTTC
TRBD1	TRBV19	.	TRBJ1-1	CASSVQGDTEAFF	TGTGCCAGTAGTGTACAGGGGGACACTGAAGCTTTCTTT
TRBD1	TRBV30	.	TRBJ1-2	CAWSRDSYGYTF	TGTGCCTGGAGCCGGGACAGCTATGGCTACACCTTC
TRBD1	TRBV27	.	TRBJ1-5	CASSFDRDNQPQHF	TGTGCCAGCAGTTTCGACAGGGACAATCAGCCCCAGCATTTT
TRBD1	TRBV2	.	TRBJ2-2	CASSIQGTGELFF	TGTGCCAGCAGTATACAGGGGACCGGGGAGCTGTTTTTT
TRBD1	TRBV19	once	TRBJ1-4	CASRTGTGGNEKLFF	TGTGCCAGTAGAACCGGGACAGGGGGTAATGAAAAACTGTTTTTT
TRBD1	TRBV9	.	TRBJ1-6	CASSARDRPNSPLHF	TGTGCCAGCAGCGCCCGGGACAGGCCTAATTCACCCCTCCACTTT
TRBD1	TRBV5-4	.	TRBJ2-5	CASRKGQTQETQYF	TGTGCCAGCAGAAAGGGACAGACCCAAGAGACCCAGTACTTC
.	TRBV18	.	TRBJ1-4	CASSPRISGGNEKLFF	TGTGCCAGCTCACCCCGGATTAGCGGGGGGAATGAAAAACTGTTTTTT
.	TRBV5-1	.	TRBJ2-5	CASSFTTGEETQYF	TGCGCCAGCAGCTTCACGACAGGCGAAGAGACCCAGTACTTC
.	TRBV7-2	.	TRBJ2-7	CASSWGAGSTEQYF	TGTGCCAGCAGCTGGGGCGCAGGATCCACCGAGCAGTACTTC
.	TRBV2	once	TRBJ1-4	CASRASATNEKLFF	TGTGCCAGCAGGGCTAGTGCAACTAATGAAAAACTGTTTTTT
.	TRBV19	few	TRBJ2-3	CASSSLLGAEGDTQYF	TGTGCCAGTAGTTCCTTACTAGGGGCGGAGGGAGATACGCAGTATTTT
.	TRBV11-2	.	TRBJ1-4	CASSLKRSMKLFF	TGTGCCAGCAGCCTAAAACGATCAATGAAACTGTTTTTT
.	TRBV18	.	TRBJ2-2	CASSPRGETGELFF	TGTGCCAGCTCACCACGCGGCGAAACCGGGGAGCTGTTTTTT
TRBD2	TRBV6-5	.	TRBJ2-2	CASSRNSGGTGELFF	TGTGCCAGCAGTCGAAATAGCGGGGGGACCGGGGAGCTGTTTTTT
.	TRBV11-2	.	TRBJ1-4	CASSLVGLANEKLFF	TGTGCCAGCAGCTTAGTCGGACTTGCTAATGAAAAACTGTTTTTT
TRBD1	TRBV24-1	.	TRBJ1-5	CATSAGQADQPQHF	TGTGCCACCAGTGCCGGACAGGCGGATCAGCCCCAGCATTTT
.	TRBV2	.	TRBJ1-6	CASSESPWNSPLHF	TGTGCCAGCAGTGAAAGCCCCTGGAATTCACCCCTCCACTTT
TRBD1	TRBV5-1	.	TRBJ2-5	CASSGSGTGGETQYF	TGCGCCAGCAGCGGCTCCGGGACAGGAGGAGAGACCCAGTACTTC
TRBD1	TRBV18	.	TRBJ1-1	CASSQGTDTEAFF	TGTGCCAGCTCACAGGGGACAGACACTGAAGCTTTCTTT
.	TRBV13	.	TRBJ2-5	CASSIGQYLKETQYF	TGTGCCAGCAGCATTGGACAGTATCTAAAAGAGACCCAGTACTTC
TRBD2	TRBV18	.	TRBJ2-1	CASSPIAGAGNEQFF	TGTGCCAGCTCACCAATAGCGGGGGCGGGCAATGAGCAGTTCTTC
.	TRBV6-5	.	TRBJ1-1	CASSTGGTAFTEAFF	TGTGCCAGCAGCACGGGGGGCACGGCGTTCACTGAAGCTTTCTTT
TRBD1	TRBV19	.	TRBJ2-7	CASSLGQGVSYEQYF	TGTGCCAGTAGTCTGGGACAGGGGGTTTCCTACGAGCAGTACTTC
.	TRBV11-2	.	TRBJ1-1	CATRSTEAFF	TGTGCCACCAGGAGCACTGAAGCTTTCTTT
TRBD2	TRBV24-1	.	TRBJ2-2	CATSDLPGLAGTGELFF	TGTGCCACCAGTGATTTGCCGGGCCTAGCGGGGACCGGGGAGCTGTTTTTT
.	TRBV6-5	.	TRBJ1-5	CATFNRISNQPQHF	TGTGCCACCTTCAACAGGATTAGCAATCAGCCCCAGCATTTT
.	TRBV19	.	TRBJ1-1	CASSIDPGTEAFF	TGTGCCAGTAGTATAGATCCAGGCACTGAAGCTTTCTTT
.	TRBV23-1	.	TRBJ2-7	CASSPRDLIEEQYF	TGCGCCAGCAGTCCGCGGGACTTGATTGAGGAGCAGTACTTC
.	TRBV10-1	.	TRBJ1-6	CATLVGGCSVLHF	TGCGCCACCCTAGTCGGCGGTTGTTCTGTCCTCCACTTT